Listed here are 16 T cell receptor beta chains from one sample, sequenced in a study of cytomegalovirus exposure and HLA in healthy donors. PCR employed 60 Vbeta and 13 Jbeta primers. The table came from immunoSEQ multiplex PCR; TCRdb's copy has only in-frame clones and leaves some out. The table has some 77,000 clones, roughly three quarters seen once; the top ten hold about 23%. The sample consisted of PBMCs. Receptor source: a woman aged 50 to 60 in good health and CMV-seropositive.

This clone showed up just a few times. CDR3 DNA: TGTGCCTGGAGTGTACTCGGGACAGGGGAAGAGCAGTACTTC. Translating gives CAWSVLGTGEEQYF. The chain recombines TRBV30 with TRBJ2-7, with 10 bases matching TRBD1. The CDR3 covers 14 residues. Germline V gene lookup returns CDR1 GTSNPN and CDR2 SVGIG (reference sequence). The V and J ends lost 0 bases and 7 bases, in that order; junction bases with no gene match: 6.

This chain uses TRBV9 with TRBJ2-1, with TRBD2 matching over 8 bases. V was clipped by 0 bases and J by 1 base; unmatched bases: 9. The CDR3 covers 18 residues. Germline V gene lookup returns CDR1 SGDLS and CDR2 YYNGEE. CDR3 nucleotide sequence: TGTGCCAGCAGCGTAGCGCCGGTGGCTAGCGGGTCCTACAATGAGCAGTTCTTC. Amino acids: CASSVAPVASGSYNEQFF.

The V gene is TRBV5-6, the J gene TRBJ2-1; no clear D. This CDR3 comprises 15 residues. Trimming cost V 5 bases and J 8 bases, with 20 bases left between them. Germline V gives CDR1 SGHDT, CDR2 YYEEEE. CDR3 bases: TGTGCCAGCAGAACCCGCTCCATTAGTTACGATGAGCAGTTCTTC. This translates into CASRTRSISYDEQFF.

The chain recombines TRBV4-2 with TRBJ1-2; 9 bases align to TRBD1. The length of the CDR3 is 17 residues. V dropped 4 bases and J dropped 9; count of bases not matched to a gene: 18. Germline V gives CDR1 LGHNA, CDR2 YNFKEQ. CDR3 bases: TGTGCCAGCAGCCTGATTACCTCCGGGACAGGGTGGTGGAGCTACACCTTC. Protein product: CASSLITSGTGWWSYTF.

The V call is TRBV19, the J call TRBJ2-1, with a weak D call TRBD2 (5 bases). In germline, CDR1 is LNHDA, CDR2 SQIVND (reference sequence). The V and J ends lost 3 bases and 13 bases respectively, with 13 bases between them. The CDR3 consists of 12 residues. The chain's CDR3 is CASSIPAVGQFF. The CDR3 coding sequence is TGTGCCAGTAGTATCCCAGCGGTAGGACAGTTCTTC.

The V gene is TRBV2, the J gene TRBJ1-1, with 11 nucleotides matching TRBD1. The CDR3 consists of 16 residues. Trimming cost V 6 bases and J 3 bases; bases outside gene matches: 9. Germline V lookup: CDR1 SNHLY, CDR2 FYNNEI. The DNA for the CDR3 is TGTGCCAGCAGCGGGGACAGGGGGGGAATGCACACTGAAGCTTTCTTT. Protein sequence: CASSGDRGGMHTEAFF.

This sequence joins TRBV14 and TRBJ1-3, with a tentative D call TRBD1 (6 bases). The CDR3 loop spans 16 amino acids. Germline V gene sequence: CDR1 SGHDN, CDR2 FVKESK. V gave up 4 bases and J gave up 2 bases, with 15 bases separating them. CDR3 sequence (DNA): TGTGCCAGCAGCCCGTTGGCGGGGGGGCCTGGAAACACCATATATTTT. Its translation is CASSPLAGGPGNTIYF. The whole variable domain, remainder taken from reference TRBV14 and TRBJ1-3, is EAGVTQFPSHSVIEKGQTVTLRCDPISGHDNLYWYRRVMGKEIKFLLHFVKESKQDESGMPNNRFLAERTGGTYSTLKVQPAELEDSGVYFCASSPLAGGPGNTIYFGEGSWLTVV.

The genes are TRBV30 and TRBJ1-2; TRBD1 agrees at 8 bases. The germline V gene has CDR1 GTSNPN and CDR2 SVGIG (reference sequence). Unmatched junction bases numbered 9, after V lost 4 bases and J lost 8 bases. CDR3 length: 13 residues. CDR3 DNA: TGTGCCTGGAATACCGACAGGGGTTGGGGCTACACCTTC. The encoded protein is CAWNTDRGWGYTF.

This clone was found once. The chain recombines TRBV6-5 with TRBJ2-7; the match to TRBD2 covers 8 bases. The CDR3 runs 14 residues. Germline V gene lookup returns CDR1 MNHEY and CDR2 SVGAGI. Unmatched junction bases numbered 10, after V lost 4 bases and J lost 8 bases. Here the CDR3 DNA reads TGTGCCAGCAGTTTTTCGCGGGGGGAGACTCAGCAGTACGTC. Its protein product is CASSFSRGETQQYV.

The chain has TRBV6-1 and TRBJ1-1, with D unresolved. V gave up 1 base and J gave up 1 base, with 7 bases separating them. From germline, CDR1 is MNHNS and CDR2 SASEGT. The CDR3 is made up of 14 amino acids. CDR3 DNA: TGTGCCAGCAGTGAAGGGTTTAGGAACACTGAAGCTTTCTTT. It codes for CASSEGFRNTEAFF.

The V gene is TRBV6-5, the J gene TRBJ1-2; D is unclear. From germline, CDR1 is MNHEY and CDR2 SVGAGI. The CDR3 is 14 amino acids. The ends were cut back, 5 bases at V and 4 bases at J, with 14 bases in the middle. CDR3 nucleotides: TGTGCCAGCAGTGGCAGGCCGACCGTCTATGGCTACACCTTC. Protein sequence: CASSGRPTVYGYTF.

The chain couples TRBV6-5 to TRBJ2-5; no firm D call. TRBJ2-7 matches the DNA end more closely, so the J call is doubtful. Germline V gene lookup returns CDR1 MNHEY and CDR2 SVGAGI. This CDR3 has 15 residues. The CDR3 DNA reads TGTGCCAGCAGTTACTCGACGGATAGCTCCTACGAGCAGTACTTC. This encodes CASSYSTDSSYEQYF.

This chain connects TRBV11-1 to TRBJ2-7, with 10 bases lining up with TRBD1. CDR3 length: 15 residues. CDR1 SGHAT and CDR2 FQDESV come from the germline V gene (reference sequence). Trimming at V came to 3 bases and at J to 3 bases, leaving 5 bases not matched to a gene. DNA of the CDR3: TGTGCCAGCAGCTTTACCGGGACAGGGGTCTACGAGCAGTACTTC. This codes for CASSFTGTGVYEQYF.

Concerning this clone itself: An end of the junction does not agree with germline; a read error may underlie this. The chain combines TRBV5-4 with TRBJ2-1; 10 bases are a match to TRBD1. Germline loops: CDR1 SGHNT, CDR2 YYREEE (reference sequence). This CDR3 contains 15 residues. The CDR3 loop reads CASSQTGGVYNGQFF. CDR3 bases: TGTGCCAGCAGCCAGACAGGGGGCGTCTACAATGGGCAGTTCTTC.

CDR3 nucleotides: TGTGCCAGCAGCTTAGTAGGGGGCGGAAAGGAGACCCAGTACTTC. Its protein product is CASSLVGGGKETQYF. The chain is built from TRBV11-3 and TRBJ2-5, with 7 bases lining up with TRBD1. Per germline, CDR1 SGHNT and CDR2 YENEEA. With 1 base clipped from V and 5 bases from J, the junction kept 7 bases outside the gene matches. The CDR3 is made up of 15 amino acids.

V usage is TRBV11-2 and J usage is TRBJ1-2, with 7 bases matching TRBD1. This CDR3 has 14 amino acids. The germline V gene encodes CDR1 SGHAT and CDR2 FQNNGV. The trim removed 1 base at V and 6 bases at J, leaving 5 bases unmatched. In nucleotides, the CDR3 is TGTGCCAGCAGCTTAGGACCCCAGGGGGATGGCTACACCTTC. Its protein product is CASSLGPQGDGYTF.